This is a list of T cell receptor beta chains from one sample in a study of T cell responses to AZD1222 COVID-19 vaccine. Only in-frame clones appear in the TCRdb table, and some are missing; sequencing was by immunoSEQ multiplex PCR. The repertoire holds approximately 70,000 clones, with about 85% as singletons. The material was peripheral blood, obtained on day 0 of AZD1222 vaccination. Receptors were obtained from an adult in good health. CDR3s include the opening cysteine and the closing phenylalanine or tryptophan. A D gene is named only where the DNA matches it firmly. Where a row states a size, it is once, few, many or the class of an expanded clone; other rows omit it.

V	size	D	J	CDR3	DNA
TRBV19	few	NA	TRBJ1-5	CASTQLRASNQPQHF	TGTGCCAGCACTCAGCTCCGAGCTAGCAATCAGCCCCAGCATTTT
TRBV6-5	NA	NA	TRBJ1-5	CASSYGAENQPQHF	TGTGCCAGCAGTTACGGGGCAGAAAATCAGCCCCAGCATTTT
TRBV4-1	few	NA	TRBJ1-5	CASSQATHGNSNQPQHF	TGCGCCAGCAGCCAAGCCACCCATGGGAATAGCAATCAGCCCCAGCATTTT
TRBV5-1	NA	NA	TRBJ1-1	CPPHGGGPNTEAFF	TGCCCCCCCCACGGGGGGGGGCCGAACACTGAAGCTTTCTTT
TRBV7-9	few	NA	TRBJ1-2	CASSLNTPYGYTF	TGTGCCAGCAGCTTAAACACCCCCTATGGCTACACCTTC
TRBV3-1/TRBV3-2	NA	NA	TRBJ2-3	CASSPSDRGDTQYF	TGTGCCAGCAGCCCGTCGGACCGCGGAGATACGCAGTATTTT
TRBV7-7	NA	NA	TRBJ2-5	CASSLGGGKETQYF	TGTGCCAGCAGCCTAGGTGGGGGAAAAGAGACCCAGTACTTC
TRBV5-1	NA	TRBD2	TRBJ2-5	CASSLALAGGQETQYF	TGCGCCAGCAGCTTGGCGCTAGCGGGGGGGCAAGAGACCCAGTACTTC
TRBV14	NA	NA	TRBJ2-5	CASSPGTAPGGTQYF	TGTGCCAGCAGCCCCGGGACTGCCCCCGGAGGGACCCAGTACTTC
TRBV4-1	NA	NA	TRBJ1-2	CASSQGTSYGYTF	TGCGCCAGCAGCCAAGGGACTTCTTATGGCTACACCTTC
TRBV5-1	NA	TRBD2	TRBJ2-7	CASSLGTSESYEQYF	TGCGCCAGCAGCTTGGGGACTAGCGAATCCTACGAGCAGTACTTC
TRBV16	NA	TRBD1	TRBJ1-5	CASSQSRQGNNQPQHF	TGTGCCAGCAGCCAATCTCGACAGGGGAACAATCAGCCCCAGCATTTT
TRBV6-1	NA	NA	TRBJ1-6	CASSELGNSPLHF	TGTGCCAGCAGTGAACTGGGGAATTCACCCCTCCACTTT
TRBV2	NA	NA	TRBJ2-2	CASSELETGELFF	TGTGCCAGCAGTGAACTAGAGACCGGGGAGCTGTTTTTT
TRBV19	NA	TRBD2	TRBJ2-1	CASSPSLLAGGLEQFF	TGTGCCAGTAGTCCGAGCTTACTAGCGGGGGGGCTTGAGCAGTTCTTC
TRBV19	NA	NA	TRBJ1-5	CASSIETGYQPQHF	TGTGCCAGTAGTATTGAGACAGGTTATCAGCCCCAGCATTTT
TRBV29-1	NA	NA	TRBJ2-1	CSVEGSEGSSYNEQFF	TGCAGCGTTGAAGGTTCCGAAGGGAGCTCCTACAATGAGCAGTTCTTC
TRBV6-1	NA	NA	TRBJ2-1	CASSALTKGPTHNEQFF	TGTGCCAGCAGTGCTCTTACCAAAGGACCGACCCACAATGAGCAGTTCTTC
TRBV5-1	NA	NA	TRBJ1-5	CASRRDLSQPQHF	TGCGCCAGCAGACGGGACCTGAGTCAGCCCCAGCATTTT
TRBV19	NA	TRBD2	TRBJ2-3	CASSARLAPRTDTQYF	TGTGCCAGTAGTGCACGACTAGCCCCCCGCACAGATACGCAGTATTTT
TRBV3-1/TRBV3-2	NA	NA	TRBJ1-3	CASSAISTGGNTIYF	TGTGCCAGCAGCGCAATCTCGACAGGAGGTAACACCATATATTTT
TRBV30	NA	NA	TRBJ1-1	CAWSVLKSEAFF	TGTGCCTGGAGTGTACTTAAGTCTGAAGCTTTCTTT
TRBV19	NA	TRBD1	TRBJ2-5	CASSSTGSGTQYF	TGTGCCAGTAGCTCGACAGGGAGCGGGACCCAGTACTTC
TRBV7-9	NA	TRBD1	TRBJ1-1	CASSAKPGDSEAFF	TGTGCCAGCAGCGCTAAACCCGGGGACAGTGAAGCTTTCTTT
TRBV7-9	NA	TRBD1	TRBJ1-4	CASSPGQGNEKLFF	TGTGCCAGCAGCCCGGGACAGGGGAACGAAAAACTGTTTTTT
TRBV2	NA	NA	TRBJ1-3	CASTPLTGNTIYF	TGTGCCAGCACTCCGCTTACTGGAAACACCATATATTTT
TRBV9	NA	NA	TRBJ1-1	CASSVDGGTEAFF	TGTGCCAGCAGCGTAGACGGAGGCACTGAAGCTTTCTTT
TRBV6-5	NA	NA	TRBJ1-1	CASSYRLDTEAFF	TGTGCCAGCAGCTACAGGTTGGACACTGAAGCTTTCTTT
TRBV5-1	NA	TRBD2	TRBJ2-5	CASSLAISAGGPGTQYF	TGCGCCAGCAGCTTGGCCATTTCAGCGGGGGGGCCCGGGACCCAGTACTTC